The 2 T cell receptor beta chains below were found in one sample sequenced in a study of T-cell reconstitution after alpha-beta-depleted transplantation in children (TCRdb year 2016). The method was PCR. Sequencing relied on an Illumina HiSeq 2500. TCR libraries were prepared with molecular barcoding, using unique molecular identifiers to normalize TCRbeta repertoire quantification. In TCRdb, the public reads were trimmed at Q25 with fastp and aligned with MiXCR, with productive beta chains retained. CDR3 protein duplicates are merged, each entry listing the most common genes and DNA. The sample records around 410,000 distinct CDR3 sequences, under 13% of which are singletons. Of the sample, approximately 5% is held by the ten largest clones. This material consisted of PBMCs from the stem cell graft donor, taken from the stem cell graft. Source of these receptors: a human donor who donated a stem cell graft to a child with acute myeloid leukemia.

The chain links TRBV14 to TRBJ1-1; D is uncertain. The germline V and J ends were trimmed by 3 bases and 6 bases, with 8 bases remaining between them. The CDR3 is 12 amino acids. CDR1 and CDR2 from the germline V gene are SGHDN and FVKESK. The CDR3 sequence is CASSHVGSEAFF. The CDR3 region has the DNA TGTGCCAGCAGCCACGTAGGCTCTGAAGCTTTCTTT.

This chain links TRBV7-2 with TRBJ1-2; no reliable D call. The CDR3 covers 14 residues. In germline, CDR1 is SGHTA, CDR2 FQGNSA. V was clipped by 3 bases and J by 2 bases, with 10 bases between them. The CDR3 loop reads CASSFSVGNYGYTF. In DNA form, the CDR3 reads TGTGCCAGCAGCTTTTCAGTTGGGAACTATGGCTACACCTTC.